The 23 T cell receptor beta chains below come from one sample, sequenced in a study of blood T cell repertoires in COVID-19. The assay was immunoSEQ multiplex PCR, and TCRdb's table has in-frame clones only and misses some. The table has about 170,000 clones, around 89% seen once. Sequencing was done on a sample of PBMCs or T cells enriched from blood (not recorded which). The receptors shown here come from a woman younger than 35 who had recovered from COVID-19.

The chain is built from TRBV7-2 and TRBJ2-1, with D possibly matching TRBD2 (7 bases). The V end was cut by 4 bases, the J end by 6 bases, with 13 bases between. The CDR3 has 14 residues. CDR1 and CDR2 from the germline V gene are SGHTA and FQGNSA. DNA for the CDR3: TGTGCCAGCAGCTACCGGGGGGCGTTCAATGAGCAGTTCTTC. Its translation is CASSYRGAFNEQFF.

The gene calls are TRBV14 and TRBJ2-7; tentative D call: TRBD2 (6 bases). The CDR3 loop spans 15 amino acids. The V end was cut by 3 bases, the J end by 0 bases, with 12 bases between. CDR1 is SGHDN, CDR2 FVKESK, per germline. The DNA for the CDR3 is TGTGCCAGCAGCCAGGAGGGCGGGCCCTCCTACGAGCAGTACTTC. Translating it yields CASSQEGGPSYEQYF.

The V gene is TRBV7-8, the J gene TRBJ2-2; D is perhaps TRBD1 (6 bases). This CDR3 spans 19 amino acids. V gave up 6 bases and J gave up 0 bases, with 23 bases separating them. The germline gives CDR1 SGHVS, CDR2 FQNEAQ. CDR3 loop: CASSHRRGTQISNTGELFF. DNA for the CDR3: TGTGCCAGCAGTCACCGAAGGGGGACGCAAATATCGAACACCGGGGAGCTGTTTTTT. The variable domain in full, completed from reference TRBV7-8 and TRBJ2-2, reads GAGVSQSPRYKVAKRGQDVALRCDPISGHVSLFWYQQALGQGPEFLTYFQNEAQLDKSGLPSDRFFAERPEGSVSTLKIQRTQQEDSAVYLCASSHRRGTQISNTGELFFGEGSRLTVL.

The chain employs TRBV28 and TRBJ1-5; D is undetermined. From germline, CDR1 is MDHEN and CDR2 SYDVKM. The CDR3 has 14 residues. V lost 7 bases, J lost 5 bases, and 15 bases lay in between. CDR3 DNA: TGTGCCAGCAACCAACTAGTGGGCGATCAGCCCCAGCATTTT. This encodes CASNQLVGDQPQHF.

V gene TRBV19 combines with J gene TRBJ2-3, with 11 bases that match TRBD2. Germline loops: CDR1 LNHDA, CDR2 SQIVND (reference sequence). CDR3 length equals 19 residues. V lost 1 base, J lost 1 base, and 10 bases stayed unmatched. CDR3 DNA sequence: TGTGCCAGTAGTATAGTCCCTAAGACTAGCGGGGTGGGCACAGATACGCAGTATTTT. Translated, it gives CASSIVPKTSGVGTDTQYF. The whole variable domain, remainder taken from reference TRBV19 and TRBJ2-3, is DGGITQSPKYLFRKEGQNVTLSCEQNLNHDAMYWYRQDPGQGLRLIYYSQIVNDFQKGDIAEGYSVSREKKESFPLTVTSAQKNPTAFYLCASSIVPKTSGVGTDTQYFGPGTRLTVL.

The chain combines TRBV7-2 with TRBJ2-7; 7 nucleotides align to TRBD1. The CDR3 loop spans 15 amino acids. After removal of 6 bases from V and 1 base from J, the junction contained 9 bases not matched to a gene. CDR1 and CDR2 (germline): SGHTA, FQGNSA. CDR3: CASREGAVSSYEQYF. CDR3 nucleotides: TGTGCCAGCAGAGAGGGGGCGGTCTCGTCCTACGAGCAGTACTTC.

This sequence joins TRBV7-2 and TRBJ2-2; tentatively, D is TRBD1 (5 bases). Germline V CDR1 and CDR2: SGHTA, FQGNSA. The germline V and J ends were trimmed by 3 bases and 4 bases, with 12 bases remaining between them. This CDR3 region has 15 residues. CDR3 bases: TGTGCCAGCAGCTTGACCTCTAGGGGCACCGGGGAGCTGTTTTTT. Protein product: CASSLTSRGTGELFF. The variable domain in full, with the rest retrieved from reference TRBV7-2 and TRBJ2-2, is GAGVSQSPSNKVTEKGKDVELRCDPISGHTALYWYRQSLGQGLEFLIYFQGNSAPDKSGLPSDRFSAERTGGSVSTLTIQRTQQEDSAVYLCASSLTSRGTGELFFGEGSRLTVL.

The chain carries TRBV11-2 and TRBJ2-1, with 9 bases that match TRBD2. Per germline, CDR1 SGHAT and CDR2 FQNNGV. The CDR3 loop spans 15 amino acids. J lost 12 bases, V lost 5 bases, and 14 bases had no gene match. CDR3 sequence (DNA): TGTGCCAGCAGCCCCGGGACTAGCTCAACAAGGGGGCAGTTCTTC. Its protein is CASSPGTSSTRGQFF.

This chain connects TRBV25-1 to TRBJ1-2; TRBD1 might be the D (5 bases). The CDR3 runs to 13 residues. CDR1 is MGHDK and CDR2 is SYGVNS in the germline V gene. V lost 6 bases and J 1 base, leaving 9 bases between the germline ends. The CDR3 sequence: CASRRDSNYGYTF. Here the CDR3 DNA reads TGTGCCAGCAGAAGAGACAGTAACTATGGCTACACCTTC.

The V and J genes are TRBV9 and TRBJ2-7, with TRBD1 identical over 8 bases. Trimming at V came to 6 bases and at J to 5 bases, leaving 13 bases not matched to a gene. There are 15 residues in the CDR3. Germline V lookup: CDR1 SGDLS, CDR2 YYNGEE. CDR3 sequence: CASTPGGEDPHEQYF. The CDR3 DNA is TGTGCCAGCACCCCAGGGGGCGAGGATCCGCACGAGCAGTACTTC. Filled out from reference TRBV9 and TRBJ2-7, the complete variable domain reads DSGVTQTPKHLITATGQRVTLRCSPRSGDLSVYWYQQSLDQGLQFLIQYYNGEERAKGNILERFSAQQFPDLHSELNLSSLELGDSALYFCASTPGGEDPHEQYFGPGTRLTVT.

The J gene is TRBJ2-7, the V gene TRBV10-3; 8 positions match TRBD1. CDR1 and CDR2 (germline): ENHRY, SYGVKD. The J segment lost 3 bases and the V segment lost 6 bases, leaving 4 bases of the junction unmatched. This CDR3 has 13 amino acids. Here the CDR3 reads CAISQDRDYEQYF. CDR3 nucleotide sequence: TGTGCCATCAGCCAGGACAGGGACTACGAGCAGTACTTC.

V and J are TRBV5-1 and TRBJ2-3; 9 positions match TRBD1. V trimming: 7 bases; J trimming: 1 base; junction bases outside the gene matches: 13. Germline-derived CDR1 and CDR2 are SGHRS and YFSETQ. This CDR3 region has 17 residues. DNA for the CDR3: TGCGCCAGCCCGGGGACAGGGAACGGGAGGTGCACAGATACGCAGTATTTT. Protein product: CASPGTGNGRCTDTQYF. The whole variable domain, remainder taken from reference TRBV5-1 and TRBJ2-3, is KAGVTQTPRYLIKTRGQQVTLSCSPISGHRSVSWYQQTPGQGLQFLFEYFSETQRNKGNFPGRFSGRQFSNSRSEMNVSTLELGDSALYLCASPGTGNGRCTDTQYFGPGTRLTVL.

The CDR3 DNA reads TGTGCCACCAGCACCCGGGAGGGGACTAATGAAAAACTGTTTTTT. This translates into CATSTREGTNEKLFF. This chain connects TRBV15 to TRBJ1-4, with D possibly being TRBD1 (5 bases). The length of the CDR3 is 15 residues. Germline V gene sequence: CDR1 LNHNV, CDR2 YYDKDF (reference sequence). V was pared by 4 bases and J by 2 bases, with 11 bases between. Full variable domain (outside the CDR3, taken from reference TRBV15 and TRBJ1-4): DAMVIQNPRYQVTQFGKPVTLSCSQTLNHNVMYWYQQKSSQAPKLLFHYYDKDFNNEADTPDNFQSRRPNTSFCFLDIRSPGLGDTAMYLCATSTREGTNEKLFFGSGTQLSVL.

This rearrangement joins TRBV6-5 to TRBJ2-7, with 9 bases aligning to TRBD1. Germline values: CDR1 MNHEY, CDR2 SVGAGI. This CDR3 has 15 residues. V was pared by 6 bases and J by 6 bases, with 12 bases of the junction left unmatched. The CDR3: CASSLTGTGPREQYF. Here the CDR3 DNA reads TGTGCCAGCAGCCTCACCGGGACAGGGCCCCGCGAGCAGTACTTC.

The CDR3 bases are TGTGCCAGCATGAGGACTAGCGGCCAAGAGACCCAGTACTTC. Protein product: CASMRTSGQETQYF. J is TRBJ2-5 and V is TRBV6-5, with 10 nucleotides matching TRBD2. Per germline, CDR1 MNHEY and CDR2 SVGAGI. V dropped 7 bases and J dropped 1; count of bases not matched to a gene: 3. This CDR3 is 14 amino acids long.

V and J are TRBV5-6 and TRBJ2-7; D is undetermined. Germline V lookup: CDR1 SGHDT, CDR2 YYEEEE. CDR3 length: 14 amino acids. V lost 2 bases, J lost 2 bases, and 11 bases lay in between. The CDR3 DNA reads as TGTGCCAGCAGCTTCGGTCGCGTAACCTACGAGCAGTACTTC. It yields the protein CASSFGRVTYEQYF.

The V and J genes are TRBV28 and TRBJ1-5; TRBD1 matches at 7 bases. V was pared by 8 bases and J by 3 bases, with 10 bases of the junction left unmatched. Germline V CDR1 and CDR2: MDHEN, SYDVKM. This CDR3 is 15 amino acids long. In nucleotides, the CDR3 is TGTGCCAGCTCCACGACCGGGACAGACAATCAGCCCCAGCATTTT. The encoded protein is CASSTTGTDNQPQHF.

The J gene is TRBJ1-4, the V gene TRBV27; perhaps TRBD1 as D (5 bases). V was clipped by 0 bases and J by 7 bases, with 12 bases between them. In germline, CDR1 is MNHEY, CDR2 SMNVEV (reference sequence). The CDR3 sequence is 15 residues long. CDR3 sequence (DNA): TGTGCCAGCAGTTTATCCGAGGGGAGGGGTGAAAAACTGTTTTTT. It encodes CASSLSEGRGEKLFF.

V is TRBV5-1 and J is TRBJ2-5, with D perhaps TRBD1 (5 bases). CDR1 is SGHRS and CDR2 is YFSETQ in the germline V gene. Between the trimmed V and J ends, which lost 3 bases and 1 base, there was a span of 10 bases. This CDR3 contains 14 residues. DNA of the CDR3: TGCGCCAGCAGCTCAGGGCAGTTCCAAGAGACCCAGTACTTC. Translated: CASSSGQFQETQYF.

The chain is built from TRBV30 and TRBJ1-2; 7 nucleotides line up with TRBD1. V shed 5 bases, J shed 5 bases, and the junction held 5 bases outside the gene matches. Germline V gives CDR1 GTSNPN, CDR2 SVGIG (reference sequence). The CDR3 spans 12 residues. The DNA of the CDR3 is TGTGCCTGGTTCGGGACAGTATATGGCTACACCTTC. This codes for CAWFGTVYGYTF.

This clone is a singleton in its sample. This chain links TRBV19 with TRBJ2-3, with D possibly TRBD2 on 6 matching bases. The CDR3 sequence is 12 residues long. CDR1 is LNHDA and CDR2 is SQIVND in the germline V gene (reference sequence). V was pared by 9 bases and J by 7 bases, with 14 bases between. CDR3 nucleotide sequence: TGTGCCAGCAGGGCCGGGGGAAATACGCAGTATTTT. It encodes CASRAGGNTQYF.

In this sample, this clone turned up once. The chain recombines TRBV18 with TRBJ2-3; D call uncertain. Between the trimmed V and J ends, which lost 6 bases and 4 bases, there was a span of 11 bases. Germline CDR1 KGHSH, CDR2 LQKENI. The CDR3 loop spans 13 amino acids. The DNA for the CDR3 is TGTGCCAGCTCGGTTCATCCGGCAGATACGCAGTATTTT. Its translation is CASSVHPADTQYF.

This clone was counted a few times. This rearrangement joins TRBV7-2 to TRBJ1-5; 9 nucleotides match TRBD1. The CDR3 extends over 16 amino acids. Per the germline V gene, CDR1 is SGHTA and CDR2 is FQGNSA. V lost 5 bases to trimming and J lost 5 bases; unmatched junction nucleotides: 10. CDR3 amino acids: CASSNQGQGADQPQHF. The CDR3 DNA is TGTGCCAGCAGCAATCAGGGACAGGGAGCCGATCAGCCCCAGCATTTT.